Listed below are T cell receptor beta chains from one sample, sequenced in a study of CD8 T cells in Susac syndrome. In TCRdb, the immunoSEQ multiplex PCR reads were re-called with MiXCR into one record per CDR3 protein. This sample has under 200,000 distinct CDR3 sequences, with about 95% found just once. Sequencing was done on a sample of CD8+ T cells from PBMCs. All receptors come from a human donor with Susac syndrome. CDR3s include the opening cysteine and the closing phenylalanine or tryptophan.

TRBV2	TRBJ2-4	CASSEGGSWDIQYF
TRBV9	TRBJ1-2	CASSVGADLGYGYTF
TRBV12-5	TRBJ1-1	CASGLTGENEAFF
TRBV27	TRBJ2-5	CASSSYRGLQETQYF
TRBV12-3/TRBV12-4	TRBJ2-5	CASSLVGERHLREETQYF
TRBV7-9	TRBJ2-5	CASSRQPGTGGETQYF
TRBV10-3	TRBJ2-5	CAIGDSPGETQYF
TRBV6-5	TRBJ2-7	CASAFQGAGNEQYF
TRBV5-6	TRBJ2-3	CASSENPGLAGGTNTQYF
TRBV20-1	TRBJ1-5	CSARIESRVDQPQHF
TRBV5-1	TRBJ1-4	CASGSPHGGTNEKLFF
TRBV2	TRBJ2-3	CASSVGTGADTQYF
TRBV30	TRBJ2-1	CAWSRVGGDEQFF
TRBV12-3/TRBV12-4	TRBJ2-3	CASTNLAGTDTQYF
TRBV10-3	TRBJ1-2	CAISESGGYTF
TRBV19	TRBJ1-5	CASSLGTSGYPPQHF